These 32 T cell receptor beta chains were sequenced from one sample in a study of regulatory T cells in long-lasting Graves disease (dated by TCRdb to about 2021). The receptor library was made with multiplex PCR. Instrument used: Illumina HiSeq 4000. iRepertoire HTBI primers and Arm-PCR amplification of CDR3 regions were used to construct TCR beta libraries. TCRdb trimmed the raw reads at Q25, called clones with MiXCR and kept productive beta chains. Each record represents a unique CDR3 protein, reported with the most common genes and DNA among its rows. This sample is represented by some 450,000 distinct CDR3 sequences; about 15% of them were singletons. The top ten clones comprise around 11% of the sample. The sample's time point, from its label and the paper: newly diagnosed GD, antithyroid drugs for less than 3 months. For both TCR sequencing and RNA sequencing, RNA was extracted from PBMCs in TRIzol.

This same sample was also taken into another study, of T cells in Graves' hyperthyroidism and ophthalmopathy.

Sample: peripheral blood mononuclear cells (PBMCs), taken at new diagnosis, from a patient treated with antithyroid drugs. The source is a woman in her 30s with Graves disease. Donor details come from another sample of the same person, matched by shared clones.

This clonotype has ten or more counts. The chain is built from TRBV27 and TRBJ2-3; possibly TRBD2 for D (5 bases). From germline, CDR1 is MNHEY and CDR2 SMNVEV (reference sequence). V shed 9 bases and J shed 1 base, with 11 bases lying between them. This CDR3 comprises 13 residues. In DNA, the CDR3 is TGTGCCAGTAGAGGGCCGGGCACAGATACGCAGTATTTT. This sequence encodes CASRGPGTDTQYF.

This clonotype appeared many times. V gene TRBV7-2 combines with J gene TRBJ2-7; 7 nucleotides match TRBD1. This CDR3 contains 14 residues. Trimming at V came to 4 bases and at J to 7 bases, leaving 10 bases not matched to a gene. Germline CDR1 SGHTA, CDR2 FQGNSA. This CDR3 is CASSSDRVSLEQYF. The CDR3 DNA follows: TGTGCCAGCAGCTCTGACAGGGTTTCCCTAGAGCAGTACTTC.

The genes are TRBV6-2 or TRBV6-3 and TRBJ1-5; unclear D gene. Germline V gene lookup returns CDR1 MNHEY and CDR2 SVGEGT. The CDR3 has 14 residues. V dropped 6 bases and J dropped 3 bases, with 12 bases sitting between them. The CDR3 is CASSLGEANQPQHF. The CDR3 DNA follows: TGTGCCAGCAGCCTCGGGGAGGCCAATCAGCCCCAGCATTTT.

This rearrangement joins TRBV28 to TRBJ2-5; 8 bases line up with TRBD2. Trimming took 8 bases from V and 5 from J; bases not matched to a gene: 7. This CDR3 contains 13 residues. Germline V CDR1 and CDR2: MDHEN, SYDVKM. Written as DNA, the CDR3 is TGTGCCAGCGCCGGGGGGGGGCTGGAGACCCAGTACTTC. Amino acids: CASAGGGLETQYF.

This clonotype was counted a few times. The rearrangement uses TRBV15 and TRBJ1-6; D is unresolved. This CDR3 has 15 amino acids. The germline gives CDR1 LNHNV, CDR2 YYDKDF (reference sequence). With 3 bases removed from V and 0 bases from J, the gap between germline ends came to 6 bases. The CDR3 DNA reads as TGTGCCACCAGCAGCTCGGGCTCCTATAATTCACCCCTCCACTTT. It is translated as CATSSSGSYNSPLHF.

The rearrangement joins TRBV29-1 to TRBJ2-1, with 13 nucleotides matching TRBD2. The CDR3 consists of 15 residues. Germline lookup yields CDR1 SQVTM and CDR2 ANQGSEA. The V segment lost 7 bases and the J segment 5 bases; nucleotides outside the gene matches: 8. CDR3: CSGSGLAGYDNEQFF. CDR3 nucleotide sequence: TGCAGCGGGTCGGGACTAGCGGGGTACGACAATGAGCAGTTCTTC.

In this sample, this clonotype turned up many times. The chain employs TRBV12-3 or TRBV12-4 and TRBJ1-6; 8 bases agree with TRBD1. The CDR3 extends over 15 amino acids. V trimming: 7 bases; J trimming: 6 bases; junction bases outside the gene matches: 8. CDR3 nucleotides: TGTGCCAGCACCTACAGCACAGGGGGTAATTCACCCCTCCACTTT. Translation gives CASTYSTGGNSPLHF.

On this clonotype: A single base separates this from a much larger clone, so it may be a read error. This chain links TRBV5-1 with TRBJ2-7; 9 bases line up with TRBD2. This CDR3 is built from 16 residues. CDR1 is SGHRS, CDR2 YFSETQ, per germline. V lost 4 bases, J lost 7 bases, and 15 bases stayed unmatched. CDR3 nucleotides: TGCGCCAGCAGCCCCGACCCAGCTAGCGGGACCAATGAGCAGTACTTC. Its protein is CASSPDPASGTNEQYF.

The V call is TRBV9, the J call TRBJ2-3; 14 positions match TRBD2. The CDR3 is 20 amino acids. The germline CDR1 and CDR2 sequences are SGDLS and YYNGEE. Germline trimming cut 3 bases from V and 1 base from J; bases unmatched to any gene: 13. CDR3 in amino acids: CASSDPGGLAGAEGTDTQYF. The DNA for the CDR3 is TGTGCCAGCAGCGACCCTGGGGGACTAGCGGGAGCGGAGGGCACAGATACGCAGTATTTT.

This clonotype was counted ten times or more. This chain uses TRBV11-2 with TRBJ2-4; 8 bases map to TRBD1. CDR3 length: 18 residues. The germline V gene has CDR1 SGHAT and CDR2 FQNNGV. J lost 0 bases, V lost 5 bases, and 12 bases had no gene match. CDR3 protein: CASSPSRDRLLAKNIQYF. For the CDR3, the DNA is TGTGCCAGCAGCCCTTCCCGGGACAGGCTCCTAGCCAAAAACATTCAGTACTTC.

This clonotype has a count of ten or more. CDR3 nucleotides: TGTGCCAGCTCACCTACTAGGACGGCCACTGAAGCTTTCTTT. This translates into CASSPTRTATEAFF. J is TRBJ1-1 and V is TRBV18; D ambiguous. Germline V gives CDR1 KGHSH, CDR2 LQKENI. The CDR3 length is 14 residues. Trimming stripped 3 bases from V and 4 bases from J, with 12 bases between.

This clonotype was picked up many times. The J gene is TRBJ1-2, the V gene TRBV3-1; no reliable D call. The germline V gene encodes CDR1 LGHDT and CDR2 YNNKEL (reference sequence). The CDR3 runs 13 residues. V was shortened by 7 bases and J by 0 bases, with 9 bases between the two germline ends. The CDR3 region is CASNGGTNYGYTF. The CDR3 region has the DNA TGTGCCAGCAATGGCGGAACTAACTATGGCTACACCTTC.

In this sample, this clonotype turned up a few times. The V call is TRBV10-2, the J call TRBJ2-1; D is undetermined. From germline, CDR1 is WSHSY and CDR2 SAAADI. Trimming removed 4 bases at V and 8 bases at J, with 18 bases between. This CDR3 has 15 residues. CDR3 region: CASSVAAQAWDEQFF. The CDR3 bases are TGCGCCAGCAGTGTCGCAGCCCAAGCCTGGGATGAGCAGTTCTTC.

A note on this clonotype: A read error is possible here, since a much larger clone lies one base away. This chain joins TRBV18 and TRBJ2-1; D unclear. The DNA end favors TRBJ2-3, so the J call may be wrong. Per germline, CDR1 KGHSH and CDR2 LQKENI. The CDR3 consists of 15 residues. CDR3 loop: CASSFRHRLVDTQYF. In DNA form, the CDR3 reads TGTGCCAGCAGTTTCCGTCACCGACTGGTAGATACGCAGTATTTT.

This clonotype was recorded at least ten times. V and J are TRBV7-9 and TRBJ2-1; no definite D call. CDR1 and CDR2 from the germline V gene are SEHNR and FQNEAQ (reference sequence). With 5 bases removed from V and 10 bases from J, the gap between germline ends came to 12 bases. This CDR3 region has 12 residues. The CDR3: CASSPPGYEQFF. The CDR3 DNA reads as TGTGCCAGCAGCCCTCCGGGTTACGAGCAGTTCTTC.

This chain joins TRBV27 and TRBJ1-2; D not certain. The V gene lost 8 bases and the J gene lost 4 bases, with 17 bases spanning the gap. This CDR3 has 14 amino acids. Germline V gives CDR1 MNHEY, CDR2 SMNVEV (reference sequence). The CDR3 protein is CASRAGGLSYGYTF. In DNA, the CDR3 is TGTGCCAGCCGGGCCGGCGGGCTTTCCTATGGCTACACCTTC.

This clonotype was seen at least ten times. This chain joins TRBV20-1 and TRBJ2-2; D is perhaps TRBD2 (7 bases). CDR1 and CDR2 from the germline V gene are DFQATT and SNEGSKA (reference sequence). This CDR3 contains 14 residues. V gave up 6 bases and J gave up 1 base, with 12 bases separating them. DNA for the CDR3: TGCAGTGCCTGGCGGGGGCGGAACACCGGGGAGCTGTTTTTT. Its translation: CSAWRGRNTGELFF.

This clonotype was counted at least ten times. V is TRBV28 and J is TRBJ2-5, with D perhaps TRBD1 (6 bases). V lost 7 bases to trimming and J lost 4 bases, with 22 bases between them. Looked up from germline, CDR1 is MDHEN and CDR2 is SYDVKM. CDR3 length equals 16 residues. The CDR3 DNA reads TGTGCCAGCATTCCGTTCAAGGGCCCCAGGGGAGAGACCCAGTACTTC. Translation gives CASIPFKGPRGETQYF.

In this sample, this clonotype turned up a few times. The chain has TRBV7-9 and TRBJ2-7; D may be TRBD1 or TRBD2 (5 bases each). In germline, CDR1 is SEHNR, CDR2 FQNEAQ (reference sequence). This CDR3 contains 17 residues. V was trimmed by 2 bases and J by 3 bases, leaving 20 bases between them. CDR3 sequence reads: CASSLLRRSGRSYEQYF. DNA of the CDR3: TGTGCCAGCAGCTTACTTCGTCGGTCGGGACGGAGCTACGAGCAGTACTTC.

The V call is TRBV7-2, the J call TRBJ2-1; 11 bases align to TRBD2. The CDR3 sequence is 17 residues long. Trimming took 3 bases from V and 7 from J; bases not matched to a gene: 11. The germline V gene has CDR1 SGHTA and CDR2 FQGNSA. CDR3 loop: CASSLGGLAERRNEQFF. The CDR3 DNA reads TGTGCCAGCAGCTTGGGGGGACTAGCGGAAAGGAGGAATGAGCAGTTCTTC.

This clonotype has only a few counts. The J gene is TRBJ2-1, the V gene TRBV12-3 or TRBV12-4; weak D call: TRBD2 (5 bases). The CDR3 length is 15 residues. V was trimmed by 7 bases and J by 7 bases, leaving 20 bases between them. CDR3: CASTGFFRDRNEQFF. The CDR3, as DNA: TGTGCCAGCACAGGATTCTTTCGGGATAGGAATGAGCAGTTCTTC.

The table lists this clonotype with many counts. The chain has TRBV20-1 and TRBJ2-7, with D maybe TRBD1 (7 bases). Trimming removed 6 bases at V and 1 base at J, with 13 bases between. The CDR3 consists of 13 residues. The germline V gene has CDR1 DFQATT and CDR2 SNEGSKA (reference sequence). This CDR3 is CSARTGGSYEQYF. The CDR3 bases are TGCAGTGCCCGGACAGGAGGGTCCTACGAGCAGTACTTC.

This clonotype was observed a handful of times. J is TRBJ1-5 and V is TRBV27; D is uncertain. The CDR3 contains 16 residues. V lost 2 bases to trimming and J lost 2 bases, with 13 bases between them. Germline loops: CDR1 MNHEY, CDR2 SMNVEV (reference sequence). The CDR3 DNA reads as TGTGCCAGCAGTTTAAATGGAGGGTTTGGCAATCAGCCCCAGCATTTT. Translation: CASSLNGGFGNQPQHF.

This clonotype appeared many times. The V and J genes are TRBV5-1 and TRBJ1-6, with TRBD1 identical over 7 bases. The CDR3 has 15 residues. Looked up from germline, CDR1 is SGHRS and CDR2 is YFSETQ. Trimming at V came to 0 bases and at J to 8 bases, leaving 5 bases not matched to a gene. CDR3 sequence reads: CASSLVDRGHSPLHF. CDR3 nucleotides: TGCGCCAGCAGCTTGGTCGATAGGGGGCATTCACCCCTCCACTTT.

J is TRBJ2-7 and V is TRBV3-1; a weak D match, TRBD2 (5 bases). Germline V CDR1 and CDR2: LGHDT, YNNKEL (reference sequence). V lost 0 bases and J 9 bases, leaving 15 bases between the germline ends. CDR3 length equals 14 residues. The CDR3 nucleotides read TGTGCCAGCAGCCAAGACTCCTTCGGGGAAAGGCAGTACTTC. Protein: CASSQDSFGERQYF.

This clonotype was counted only a few times. This chain joins TRBV7-3 and TRBJ2-3; D unresolved. In germline, CDR1 is SGHTA, CDR2 FQGTGA. The V gene lost 0 bases and the J gene lost 4 bases, with 11 bases spanning the gap. There are 15 residues in the CDR3. DNA of the CDR3: TGTGCCAGCAGCTTAACTGGGCTAGTTCCAGATACGCAGTATTTT. Residues: CASSLTGLVPDTQYF.

On this clonotype: A read error is likely here: a far larger clone is one base away. The chain joins TRBV6-1 to TRBJ2-1, with 12 bases matching TRBD2. This CDR3 has 14 amino acids. The V segment lost 6 bases and the J segment 8 bases; nucleotides outside the gene matches: 5. Germline CDR1 and CDR2: MNHNS and SASEGT. DNA for the CDR3: TGTGCCAGCAGCTCACTAGCGGGAGGATATGAGCAGTTCTTC. It translates to CASSSLAGGYEQFF.

This clonotype was detected many times. V gene TRBV28 combines with J gene TRBJ2-3; D not certain. This CDR3 has 12 residues. Germline loops: CDR1 MDHEN, CDR2 SYDVKM. Trimming removed 6 bases at V and 6 bases at J, with 10 bases between. CDR3 DNA sequence: TGTGCCAGCAGCTTAATGGGGGATACGCAGTATTTT. This gives the protein CASSLMGDTQYF.

The table lists this clonotype with many counts. The chain couples TRBV20-1 to TRBJ2-3, with a possible D match to TRBD2 (6 bases). Looked up from germline, CDR1 is DFQATT and CDR2 is SNEGSKA (reference sequence). Trimming left V 0 bases short and J 6 bases short, with 10 bases between. This CDR3 has 13 residues. CDR3 coding DNA: TGCAGTGCTAGAGAGAACCTAGCGGATACGCAGTATTTT. The encoded protein is CSARENLADTQYF.

This clonotype was recorded many times. The CDR3: CASSSVTGMTFF. The CDR3 DNA sequence: TGTGCCAGCAGCTCCGTGACAGGGATGACTTTCTTT. The chain is built from TRBV6-2 or TRBV6-3 and TRBJ1-1; the match to TRBD1 covers 7 bases. The CDR3 is 12 amino acids. Germline V gene lookup returns CDR1 MNHEY and CDR2 SVGEGT. V gave up 6 bases and J gave up 12 bases; unmatched junction bases: 10.

In this sample, this clonotype turned up many times. The chain combines TRBV27 with TRBJ2-1; 8 bases are shared with TRBD1. J gave up 3 bases and V 8 bases, and 21 bases lay outside the gene matches. The CDR3 covers 19 residues. CDR1 and CDR2 (germline): MNHEY, SMNVEV (reference sequence). The CDR3 coding sequence is TGTGCCAGCGGGCGCCGGGACAGGCGCCAGGTTTCCCTCTACAATGAGCAGTTCTTC. As protein: CASGRRDRRQVSLYNEQFF.

This clonotype was picked up many times. The rearrangement uses TRBV7-9 and TRBJ1-1; perhaps TRBD1 as D (5 bases). CDR1 and CDR2 from the germline V gene are SEHNR and FQNEAQ (reference sequence). The CDR3 spans 14 residues. V lost 6 bases to trimming and J lost 4 bases, with 15 bases between them. The CDR3 here is CASREGDRITEAFF. In DNA, the CDR3 is TGTGCCAGCAGAGAAGGGGATCGTATCACTGAAGCTTTCTTT.